Given below is one TCR beta chain in context. The sample comes from a study of blood T cell repertoires in COVID-19. In the study overall: Acute and convalescent COVID-19 specimens originated in the United States, Italy and Spain.

Enrolment of Seattle patients took place during active infection, and they were followed longitudinally. As handled by the study authors: Counts of nucleated cells, estimated from reference gene primer amplification, were obtained. TCRdb's copy holds only in-frame clones and misses some; the assay was immunoSEQ multiplex PCR. V, J and clone size reflect that table, while D and trimming were determined from the DNA. The sample has about 310,000 clones; 85% to 90% are singletons. V lost 7 bases, J lost 7 bases, and 15 bases lay in between. This CDR3 is 12 amino acids long. Per the germline V gene, CDR1 is SGDLS and CDR2 is YYNGEE.

The rearrangement links TRBV9 to TRBJ2-7; D not certain. The sample was peripheral blood. This clonotype originated in a woman aged 40 to 50 with COVID-19, enrolled during active disease. CDR3 loop: CASGSPGLEQYF. For the CDR3, the DNA is TGTGCCAGCGGCTCCCCAGGTTTGGAGCAGTACTTC.